Detailed here is one T cell receptor beta chain. As yet, its antigen is unknown. This entry is derived from a study of T cell repertoires in cytomegalovirus infection. TCRdb used MiXCR to reprocess the reads, holding one entry per CDR3 protein. The data show some 800,000 distinct CDR3 sequences, roughly 28% seen once. Overall study findings and caveats: HLA-C-restricted, CMV-specific TCR beta clonotypes were dominant ex vivo.

This CDR3 has 12 residues. The germline V and J ends were trimmed by 6 bases and 3 bases, with 8 bases remaining between them. Germline V lookup: CDR1 LNHDA, CDR2 SQIVND (reference sequence). This sequence joins TRBV19 and TRBJ1-2, with unresolved D. The sequencing here drew on cultured CD8+ T cells from PBMCs, taken from culture after CMV antigen stimulation. The receptor comes from a human donor in good health (CMV status not recorded). Some clones in this sample may be carry-over from other donors' samples. CDR3 amino acids: CASSDNYYGYTF. CDR3 in DNA: TGTGCCAGTAGCGACAACTACTATGGCTACACCTTC.